These 12 T cell receptor beta chains share one sample of origin, sequenced in a study of OX40 agonist ivuxolimab in advanced cancers. Using immunoSEQ multiplex PCR, the repertoire was profiled, and TCRdb retains in-frame clones only, with some absent. This table holds 14,000 or so clones, over 75% found once. This specimen was CD4+ or CD8+ T cells sorted from blood, taken in a trial of the OX40 agonist ivuxolimab. The receptors come from an adult with an advanced solid tumor such as melanoma, head and neck, liver or kidney cancer.

V gene TRBV19 combines with J gene TRBJ2-7; D not resolved. This CDR3 contains 12 residues. The germline gives CDR1 LNHDA, CDR2 SQIVND (reference sequence). Trimming shortened V by 1 base and J by 5 bases, and 6 bases separated the two germline ends. The CDR3 is CASSIGWNEQYF. The CDR3 region has the DNA TGTGCCAGTAGTATAGGATGGAACGAGCAGTACTTC. The full variable domain, its missing parts supplied by reference TRBV19 and TRBJ2-7, is DGGITQSPKYLFRKEGQNVTLSCEQNLNHDAMYWYRQDPGQGLRLIYYSQIVNDFQKGDIAEGYSVSREKKESFPLTVTSAQKNPTAFYLCASSIGWNEQYFGPGTRLTVT.

This clone appeared once. The V call is TRBV7-9, the J call TRBJ1-2; D gene ambiguous. The V end was cut by 0 bases, the J end by 10 bases, with 9 bases between. From germline, CDR1 is SEHNR and CDR2 FQNEAQ (reference sequence). The CDR3 consists of 12 residues. DNA for the CDR3: TGTGCCAGCAGCTTAGCGCGAGTGGACTACACCTTC. Translated, it gives CASSLARVDYTF.

This rearrangement joins TRBV28 to TRBJ1-3; D not certain. V shed 7 bases and J shed 1 base, with 17 bases lying between them. CDR1 and CDR2 (germline): MDHEN, SYDVKM. There are 16 residues in the CDR3. DNA for the CDR3: TGTGCCAGCACCCCGGCCCCGTTTCCATCTGGAAACACCATATATTTT. It is translated as CASTPAPFPSGNTIYF.

V and J are TRBV10-3 and TRBJ2-5; D is undetermined. Germline CDR1 reads ENHRY; CDR2 reads SYGVKD. Trimming pared 6 bases from V and 1 base from J, leaving 9 bases between. There are 13 residues in the CDR3. The CDR3 loop is CAIRGDTQETQYF. In DNA, the CDR3 is TGTGCCATCAGAGGTGACACCCAAGAGACCCAGTACTTC.

This chain uses TRBV7-2 with TRBJ2-6; D perhaps matches TRBD2 (5 bases). The CDR3 is 17 residues long. Deletions cut 5 bases from V and 0 bases from J, with 14 bases between. CDR1 is SGHTA, CDR2 FQGNSA, per germline. CDR3 DNA sequence: TGTGCCAGCAGCCTCATAGCGCGGCCCTCTGGGGCCAACGTCCTGACTTTC. It specifies CASSLIARPSGANVLTF.

This clone was picked up a small number of times. This chain uses TRBV4-3 with TRBJ2-3; 7 bases agree with TRBD1. Germline-derived CDR1 and CDR2 are LGHNA and YSLEER. V gave up 0 bases and J gave up 3 bases; unmatched junction bases: 6. The CDR3 totals 16 residues. For the CDR3, the DNA is TGCGCCAGCAGCCAAGATACCCAGGGGGTTACAGATACGCAGTATTTT. Its translation is CASSQDTQGVTDTQYF.

The chain is built from TRBV5-1 and TRBJ2-1; 14 bases are shared with TRBD2. CDR1 is SGHRS, CDR2 YFSETQ, per germline. After removal of 4 bases from V and 0 bases from J, the junction contained 3 bases not matched to a gene. The CDR3 has 17 amino acids. The CDR3 here is CASSPGTSGSSYNEQFF. The CDR3 DNA reads TGCGCCAGCAGCCCTGGGACTAGCGGGAGCTCCTACAATGAGCAGTTCTTC.

The chain recombines TRBV28 with TRBJ1-5; tentative D call: TRBD1 (6 bases). CDR1 and CDR2 (germline): MDHEN, SYDVKM. This CDR3 is built from 14 residues. Trimming cost V 5 bases and J 3 bases, with 11 bases left between them. The CDR3 DNA follows: TGTGCCAGCAGTCCAGGGGTAAACAATCAGCCCCAGCATTTT. Translating it yields CASSPGVNNQPQHF.

The chain recombines TRBV28 with TRBJ2-3; possibly TRBD1 for D (6 bases). Germline V gene data show CDR1 as MDHEN and CDR2 as SYDVKM. The length of the CDR3 is 13 residues. V gave up 8 bases and J gave up 7 bases, with 16 bases separating them. CDR3 bases: TGTGCCAGCCGTAATGGACAGAGTTATACGCAGTATTTT. Translating it yields CASRNGQSYTQYF.

This chain uses TRBV27 with TRBJ2-7; 14 bases fit TRBD2. The V and J ends lost 4 bases and 6 bases, in that order; junction bases with no gene match: 2. Germline V gene data show CDR1 as MNHEY and CDR2 as SMNVEV (reference sequence). The CDR3 extends over 14 amino acids. In nucleotides, the CDR3 is TGTGCCAGCAGTTGGACTAGCGGGAGGACCGAGCAGTACTTC. Protein sequence: CASSWTSGRTEQYF.

The chain carries TRBV5-6 and TRBJ1-5, with TRBD1 as a possible D gene (6 bases). Germline V gives CDR1 SGHDT, CDR2 YYEEEE. V lost 3 bases to trimming and J lost 3 bases, with 13 bases between them. There are 15 residues in the CDR3. The CDR3 region has the DNA TGTGCCAGCAGCTCACAGACAGGACTCAATCAGCCCCAGCATTTT. This encodes CASSSQTGLNQPQHF.

Within the sample, this clone is medium-sized. This rearrangement joins TRBV19 to TRBJ2-1; 9 nucleotides line up with TRBD2. CDR1 and CDR2 from the germline V gene are LNHDA and SQIVND (reference sequence). V shed 4 bases, J shed 8 bases, and the junction held 9 bases outside the gene matches. The length of the CDR3 is 15 residues. The CDR3 DNA is TGTGCCAGTAGTACCACCTTTAGCGGGAGATATGAGCAGTTCTTC. Its protein is CASSTTFSGRYEQFF.